This T cell receptor beta chain was profiled in a study of cytomegalovirus exposure and HLA in healthy donors. Study-level information: Of the donors genotyped, 300 to 500 in all, about 76% fell in the Caucasian-associated ancestry cluster. Regarding the study as a whole: Several of the most significant clusters appeared, in a later analysis, to be linked to common viral pathogens. CMV antigen specificity was confirmed in vitro for a few CMV-associated chains. As a later analysis showed, a missense DCLRE1C variant was linked to trimming of TCR beta V- and J-genes.

The CDR3 is 15 amino acids. V was clipped by 6 bases and J by 4 bases, with 15 bases between them. Germline CDR1 is KGHSH and CDR2 is LQKENI. PCR involved 60 Vbeta and 13 Jbeta primers. Only in-frame clones appear in the TCRdb table, and some are missing; sequencing was by immunoSEQ multiplex PCR. Among roughly 110,000 clones listed, around 84% were seen once. A remark on this clone: The antigen is unknown.

The sequenced material came from PBMCs. This chain connects TRBV18 to TRBJ2-2; D is perhaps TRBD1 (6 bases). The TCR comes from a man aged 30-40 years in good health and CMV-seropositive. CDR3 loop: CASSSQGVGTGELFF. DNA for the CDR3: TGTGCCAGCTCGTCACAGGGAGTTGGCACCGGGGAGCTGTTTTTT.